This T cell receptor beta chain originates from a study of response to subunit inactivated influenza vaccine (dated 2018 in TCRdb). Study-level background: Deep quantitative profiling of the T cell receptor repertoire was used in the study to follow responses to a trivalent subunit inactivated influenza vaccine. Broad study findings and their caveats: It was suggested by the authors that each seasonal influenza vaccination may recruit only a limited number of new T cells.

On this clonotype: The antigen it recognizes is unknown. A read error may account for a junction end that differs from germline.

The germline V gene sets CDR1 to SGDLS and CDR2 to YYNGEE. The CDR3 has 15 amino acids, counting the end cysteine and phenylalanine. Only the CDR3 portion is preserved as DNA: 45 bases, with reading frame beginning at the first base. Library method: RT-PCR. Instrument used: Illumina HiSeq 2500. TCRdb passed the public sequencing reads through fastp at Q25 and MiXCR, retaining productive beta sequences. Rows matching on CDR3 protein sequence are summarized as one entry with the most common DNA and genes. Present in this sample are over 750,000 distinct CDR3 sequences, 20% to 25% of which were seen just once. Clones ranked in the top ten supply around 9.6% of the sample.

The source of this sequence is a man between 45 and 60 years old who received an inactivated influenza vaccine. Donor details come from another sample of the same person, matched by shared clones. Here the chain combines TRBV9 and TRBJ2-5, and TRBD2 aligns with 12 junction nucleotides. This specimen consisted of PBMCs from blood, obtained roughly 5 days after vaccination. For the CDR3, the sequence is CASRVGLAGKETQYF. The DNA sequence reads TGTGCCAGCCGCGTAGGACTAGCGGGGAAAGAGACCCAGTACTTC.